The 23 T cell receptor beta chains below all came from one sample that was sequenced in a study of vaccination and CD4 T cells after COVID-19. These receptors are not linked to any known antigen. Treatment reported: approximately 9-day PBMC culture with coronavirus spike peptide pools or control peptides (ViraFEST assay). CD4+ T cells that had been cultured provided DNA sequenced with the Oncomine TCR Beta short-read assay. MiXCR, run by TCRdb on the PCR reads, gives a single entry per CDR3 protein. This sample carries over 20,000 distinct CDR3 sequences, around 39% of them seen once, and the ten largest clones take approximately 18%. The specimen comprised CD4+ T cells from blood, cultured in vitro, sampled before SARS-CoV-2 vaccination. These receptors all stem from a human donor who received a COVID-19 vaccine.

V and J are TRBV7-2 and TRBJ2-7, with TRBD1 as a possible D gene (6 bases). Trimming shortened V by 5 bases and J by 2 bases, and 25 bases separated the two germline ends. This CDR3 has 18 amino acids. Germline lookup yields CDR1 SGHTA and CDR2 FQGNSA. The CDR3 here is CASSILGGREGWTYEQYF. The CDR3 DNA reads as TGTGCCAGCAGCATACTAGGGGGTCGTGAGGGGTGGACCTACGAGCAGTACTTC.

This clonotype has just one count. The CDR3: CASSLALEGYDTQYF. The CDR3 DNA is TGTGCCAGCAGCTTAGCGCTCGAAGGGTATGATACGCAGTATTTT. This chain links TRBV7-2 with TRBJ2-3, with D unresolved. Between the trimmed V and J ends, which lost 0 bases and 6 bases, there was a span of 13 bases. This CDR3 is built from 15 residues. Germline CDR1 SGHTA, CDR2 FQGNSA.

A few counts support this clonotype. The chain combines TRBV29-1 with TRBJ2-7; tentative D call: TRBD1 (5 bases). Between the trimmed V and J ends, which lost 3 bases and 0 bases, there was a span of 9 bases. Germline lookup yields CDR1 SQVTM and CDR2 ANQGSEA. The CDR3 is made up of 13 amino acids. The CDR3 DNA reads TGCAGCGTTGAGTCCGACAGCTCCTACGAGCAGTACTTC. As protein: CSVESDSSYEQYF.

This clonotype was observed a few times. The chain joins TRBV24-1 to TRBJ2-1; 12 bases agree with TRBD2. The CDR3 has 16 residues. V was pared by 2 bases and J by 9 bases, with 7 bases of the junction left unmatched. Germline V gene lookup returns CDR1 KGHDR and CDR2 SFDVKD. CDR3 nucleotides: TGTGCCACCAGTGATTCTAGCGGGGGGGTTATTGGTGAGCAGTTCTTC. This translates into CATSDSSGGVIGEQFF.

This sequence joins TRBV12-3 or TRBV12-4 and TRBJ2-1; TRBD2 matches 8 bases. V lost 5 bases and J lost 7; bases outside the gene matches: 7. CDR3 size: 14 residues. In DNA, the CDR3 is TGTGCCAGCAGTCTCAGCGGGGGTAGGAATGAGCAGTTCTTC. Translation gives CASSLSGGRNEQFF.

This chain links TRBV7-9 with TRBJ1-2, with D possibly TRBD1 on 5 matching bases. The CDR3 is 14 residues long. V shed 1 base and J shed 4 bases, with 10 bases lying between them. CDR1 SEHNR and CDR2 FQNEAQ come from the germline V gene (reference sequence). The CDR3 sequence is CASSLGGSAYGYTF. CDR3 sequence (DNA): TGTGCCAGCAGCTTAGGGGGGTCGGCCTATGGCTACACCTTC.

The chain links TRBV11-3 to TRBJ2-3, with D possibly TRBD1 on 6 matching bases. This CDR3 has 14 amino acids. Between the trimmed V and J ends, which lost 5 bases and 5 bases, there was a span of 14 bases. Germline CDR1 and CDR2: SGHNT and YENEEA. This chain's CDR3 is CASSGRTVGDTQYF. CDR3 coding DNA: TGTGCCAGCAGCGGCAGGACAGTCGGAGATACGCAGTATTTT.

The chain couples TRBV11-3 to TRBJ2-3; a weak D match, TRBD1 (6 bases). This CDR3 spans 15 amino acids. CDR1 and CDR2 (germline): SGHNT, YENEEA. Trimming cost V 5 bases and J 6 bases, with 18 bases left between them. The CDR3 DNA follows: TGTGCCAGCAGCCGGCGGAGAGGGGGAGATGATACGCAGTATTTT. Its protein product is CASSRRRGGDDTQYF.

This rearrangement joins TRBV6-1 to TRBJ1-4; 11 bases agree with TRBD1. CDR1 is MNHNS and CDR2 is SASEGT in the germline V gene. The CDR3 runs to 17 residues. V shed 6 bases and J 8 bases; nucleotides not matched to a gene: 14. As DNA, the CDR3 is TGTGCCAGCAGCCGAGGGACAGGGGGATCTGTCGGGGAAAAACTGTTTTTT. This sequence encodes CASSRGTGGSVGEKLFF.

This chain links TRBV11-2 with TRBJ2-5; D is ambiguous. This CDR3 contains 12 residues. Germline CDR1 reads SGHAT; CDR2 reads FQNNGV. V lost 5 bases and J lost 9, with 13 bases in between. The CDR3 DNA reads TGTGCCAGCAGCGATCCCTTTTTGGCCCAGTACTTC. Translation: CASSDPFLAQYF.

V is TRBV20-1 and J is TRBJ2-5, with D possibly TRBD1 on 5 matching bases. Germline V gene lookup returns CDR1 DFQATT and CDR2 SNEGSKA (reference sequence). Between the trimmed V and J ends, which lost 0 bases and 3 bases, there was a span of 17 bases. The CDR3 is 16 residues long. The CDR3 here is CSAREGRETAKETQYF. CDR3 sequence (DNA): TGCAGTGCTAGAGAGGGGCGAGAAACGGCGAAAGAGACCCAGTACTTC.

This sequence joins TRBV6-1 and TRBJ1-2; no reliable D call. The CDR3 is made up of 16 amino acids. Trimming cost V 5 bases and J 0 bases, with 16 bases left between them. Per the germline V gene, CDR1 is MNHNS and CDR2 is SASEGT. This CDR3 reads CASSPLGSQANYGYTF. For the CDR3, the DNA is TGTGCCAGCAGTCCCTTGGGGAGTCAAGCTAACTATGGCTACACCTTC.

This clonotype was found a few times. The chain has TRBV28 and TRBJ1-3; no definite D call. The length of the CDR3 is 13 residues. Deletions cut 9 bases from V and 0 bases from J, with 9 bases between. The germline CDR1 and CDR2 sequences are MDHEN and SYDVKM. The CDR3 bases are TGTGCCAGTTCACGCAGCTCTGGAAACACCATATATTTT. This codes for CASSRSSGNTIYF.

In this sample, this clonotype turned up once. The rearrangement uses TRBV23-1 and TRBJ1-4, with 8 bases that match TRBD1. TRBV23-1 is annotated as an ORF whose role is uncertain. With V trimmed by 4 bases and J by 8 bases, 12 bases remained unmatched. The CDR3 totals 16 residues. This CDR3 is CASSLSEDRDGEKLFF. The DNA of the CDR3 is TGCGCCAGCAGTCTCTCCGAGGACAGGGATGGAGAAAAACTGTTTTTT.

Only one count was recorded for this clonotype. V is TRBV2 and J is TRBJ2-7; the match to TRBD1 covers 7 bases. In germline, CDR1 is SNHLY, CDR2 FYNNEI. The J segment lost 4 bases and the V segment lost 2 bases, leaving 8 bases of the junction unmatched. The length of the CDR3 is 15 residues. The CDR3 nucleotides read TGTGCCAGCAGTGAATATGTGGGACAGACGTACGAGCAGTACTTC. It codes for CASSEYVGQTYEQYF.

This clonotype was counted only a few times. The V gene is TRBV7-8, the J gene TRBJ2-5; D not certain. This CDR3 has 15 residues. Per germline, CDR1 SGHVS and CDR2 FQNEAQ. Trimming took 5 bases from V and 0 from J, leaving 13 bases between them. The CDR3 reads CASSPPREYQETQYF. CDR3 coding DNA: TGTGCCAGCAGCCCCCCCCGCGAGTACCAAGAGACCCAGTACTTC. Filled out from reference TRBV7-8 and TRBJ2-5, the complete variable domain reads GAGVSQSPRYKVAKRGQDVALRCDPISGHVSLFWYQQALGQGPEFLTYFQNEAQLDKSGLPSDRFFAERPEGSVSTLKIQRTQQEDSAVYLCASSPPREYQETQYFGPGTRLLVL.

This clonotype has more than one count but fewer than ten. This rearrangement joins TRBV20-1 to TRBJ2-1, with 7 bases matching TRBD2. Germline trimming cut 0 bases from V and 3 bases from J; bases unmatched to any gene: 5. The CDR3 contains 15 residues. Germline assignment: CDR1 DFQATT and CDR2 SNEGSKA (reference sequence). The CDR3 reads CSARDHRGVYNEQFF. As DNA, the CDR3 is TGCAGTGCTAGAGATCACCGGGGGGTCTACAATGAGCAGTTCTTC.

V usage is TRBV29-1 and J usage is TRBJ1-4, with D hard to call. CDR3 length equals 11 residues. Germline V gene data show CDR1 as SQVTM and CDR2 as ANQGSEA. V was shortened by 2 bases and J by 7 bases, with 5 bases between the two germline ends. This CDR3 is CSVETVEKLFF. The CDR3 region has the DNA TGCAGCGTTGAAACAGTTGAAAAACTGTTTTTT.

This rearrangement joins TRBV5-5 to TRBJ1-5; no firm D call. The CDR3 loop spans 13 amino acids. Germline CDR1 SGHKS, CDR2 YYEKEE (reference sequence). V lost 4 bases and J lost 1, with 6 bases in between. This chain's CDR3 is CASSADSNQPQHF. CDR3 nucleotides: TGTGCCAGCAGCGCCGACAGCAATCAGCCCCAGCATTTT.

The rearrangement uses TRBV21-1 and TRBJ2-7; no check of the table's D call, TRBD2, against the DNA was made. TRBV21-1 is annotated as a pseudogene. There are 15 residues in the CDR3. The CDR3 spells CASSRGLRRSYEQYF. The CDR3 DNA reads as TGTGCCAGCAGCAGGGGACTACGCCGCTCCTACGAGCAGTACTTC.

This clonotype turned up a few times. This rearrangement joins TRBV20-1 to TRBJ1-1, with 10 bases fitting TRBD1. Trimming cost V 5 bases and J 1 base; bases outside gene matches: 1. The CDR3 contains 13 residues. Germline lookup yields CDR1 DFQATT and CDR2 SNEGSKA (reference sequence). CDR3 coding DNA: TGCAGTGCTGGGGACAGGGGGAACACTGAAGCTTTCTTT. Translation gives CSAGDRGNTEAFF.

V usage is TRBV6-5 and J usage is TRBJ2-7; D is unclear. Germline CDR1 MNHEY, CDR2 SVGAGI. The CDR3 sequence is 14 residues long. The V end was cut by 0 bases, the J end by 2 bases, with 8 bases between. CDR3 DNA sequence: TGTGCCAGCAGTTACTCCTACAGTACCTACGAGCAGTACTTC. Translating it yields CASSYSYSTYEQYF.

This clonotype was observed a handful of times. V usage is TRBV20-1 and J usage is TRBJ1-2; possibly TRBD1 for D (6 bases). This CDR3 contains 13 residues. Germline CDR1 reads DFQATT; CDR2 reads SNEGSKA (reference sequence). V was pared by 6 bases and J by 4 bases, with 15 bases between. Written as DNA, the CDR3 is TGCAGTGCCATCGGACAGAGACTCTATGGCTACACCTTC. Its protein product is CSAIGQRLYGYTF.